This TCR beta chain was observed in a study of regulatory T cells in long-lasting Graves disease. Study-wide results and caveats: Persistent-disease Graves' patients showed less TCR diversity than new cases. Those with persistent disease had in common more public clonotypes (roughly 3,000) than new patients (roughly 1,000).

This CDR3 has 14 amino acids. Germline V lookup: CDR1 WNHNN, CDR2 SYGVQD (reference sequence). In regard to this clonotype: Antigen unknown. One end of the junction does not line up with germline, which may come from a read error.

Time point in this sample: persistent/refractory GD, antithyroid drugs over 5 years with positive TRAb. Researchers made the TCR library from RNA that was extracted from PBMCs. The authors built TCR beta libraries using iRepertoire HTBI primers and Arm-PCR of CDR3 regions. MiXCR, run by TCRdb on the multiplex PCR reads, gives a single entry per CDR3 protein. The sample has 350,000 to 450,000 distinct CDR3 sequences; around 20% are singletons. The clonotype originates from a female donor with Graves disease. This rearrangement joins TRBV10-1 to TRBJ2-5, with 9 positions matching TRBD1. The sequenced sample was peripheral blood mononuclear cells (PBMCs), obtained when the disease was refractory, from a patient treated with antithyroid drugs. The CDR3 DNA reads as TGTGCCAGCAGTTATACAGGGGGCGAGGAGACCCGGTACTTC. The encoded protein is CASSYTGGEETRYF.